This T cell receptor (beta chain) derives from a study of blood T cell repertoires in COVID-19. Study at large: Whether acute or convalescent, the COVID-19 samples came from the United States, Italy and Spain.

There are 15 residues in the CDR3. V trimming: 3 bases; J trimming: 3 bases; junction bases outside the gene matches: 5. Germline V CDR1 and CDR2: KGHSH, LQKENI. Authors' analysis steps: The authors estimated nucleated cell counts from reference gene primer amplification. Method: immunoSEQ multiplex PCR; TCRdb's copy keeps in-frame clones and lacks some. The V and J calls and clone size come from that table; D and trimming were worked out from the DNA. The table lists some 260,000 clones, less than 85% of them singletons. The sequenced material came from peripheral blood. The V and J genes are TRBV18 and TRBJ1-3, with 7 nucleotides matching TRBD1. The receptor was isolated from a woman under 30 with acute or convalescent COVID-19. CDR3 nucleotides: TGTGCCAGCTCACCGGGGGGACAGCGTGGAAACACCATATATTTT. Encoded protein: CASSPGGQRGNTIYF.